A selection of T cell receptor beta chains follows, all from one sample in a study of control samples from healthy donors and cancer patients. Clones were read by immunoSEQ multiplex PCR, and TCRdb kept only the in-frame ones, dropping some. The sample yields 70,000 to 95,000 clones, just over 90% seen once. Specimen: blood. The origin of the receptors is a woman between 25 and 40 years old in good health. The CDR3 runs from the conserved cysteine through the conserved F or W. Each record gives: clone size, J gene, D gene, V gene, CDR3 protein, CDR3 DNA. D genes are given only for firm matches. Part of the rows lack a size; the others show once, few, many or a class for expanded clones.

clone size: .; J gene: TRBJ2-2; D gene: .; V gene: TRBV19; CDR3 protein: CASREAAPRTGELFF; CDR3 DNA: TGTGCCAGTAGAGAGGCCGCGCCGCGCACCGGGGAGCTGTTTTTT
clone size: once; J gene: TRBJ1-1; D gene: TRBD1; V gene: TRBV18; CDR3 protein: CASSPMGQGAASTEAFF; CDR3 DNA: TGTGCCAGCTCACCGATGGGACAGGGAGCGGCGAGCACTGAAGCTTTCTTT
clone size: .; J gene: TRBJ2-3; D gene: .; V gene: TRBV12-5; CDR3 protein: CASGLPPPDTQYF; CDR3 DNA: TGTGCTAGTGGTTTGCCTCCTCCTGATACGCAGTATTTT
clone size: .; J gene: TRBJ2-3; D gene: .; V gene: TRBV7-8; CDR3 protein: CASSRRGNTDTQYF; CDR3 DNA: TGTGCCAGCAGCCGTAGGGGGAACACAGATACGCAGTATTTT
clone size: .; J gene: TRBJ1-5; D gene: .; V gene: TRBV2; CDR3 protein: CASSEGVGNQPQHF; CDR3 DNA: TGTGCCAGCAGTGAAGGGGTGGGCAATCAGCCCCAGCATTTT
clone size: .; J gene: TRBJ1-2; D gene: TRBD1; V gene: TRBV19; CDR3 protein: CASSPPGQTNYGYTF; CDR3 DNA: TGTGCCAGTAGTCCGCCGGGACAGACTAACTATGGCTACACCTTC
clone size: .; J gene: TRBJ1-5; D gene: .; V gene: TRBV15; CDR3 protein: CATGNHINQPQHF; CDR3 DNA: TGTGCCACCGGGAACCACATCAATCAGCCCCAGCATTTT
clone size: .; J gene: TRBJ1-1; D gene: .; V gene: TRBV5-1; CDR3 protein: CASSLGGDTEAFF; CDR3 DNA: TGCGCCAGCAGCTTGGGAGGGGACACTGAAGCTTTCTTT
clone size: .; J gene: TRBJ1-1; D gene: .; V gene: TRBV5-4; CDR3 protein: CASSLVGTEAFF; CDR3 DNA: TGTGCCAGCAGCTTGGTCGGAACTGAAGCTTTCTTT
clone size: .; J gene: TRBJ2-7; D gene: .; V gene: TRBV15; CDR3 protein: CATSGRVSYFPYEQYF; CDR3 DNA: TGTGCCACCAGCGGCCGGGTCAGCTATTTTCCCTACGAGCAGTACTTC
clone size: .; J gene: TRBJ2-1; D gene: .; V gene: TRBV19; CDR3 protein: CASSNLREQFF; CDR3 DNA: TGTGCCAGTAGTAATTTGAGAGAGCAGTTCTTC